This T cell receptor (beta chain) was sequenced in a study of OX40 agonist ivuxolimab in advanced cancers. For the wider study: Ivuxolimab was a fully human IgG2 agonistic monoclonal antibody targeting the costimulatory receptor OX40 (CD134). In the dose-escalation cohort, roughly 80% of patients were male, and the mean age was approximately 60 years, with a range of roughly 20 to 79. Of the approximately 54 dose-escalation patients, hepatocellular carcinoma was present in around 20, melanoma in about 15, renal cell carcinoma in 9 and head and neck cancer in 9. Intravenous ivuxolimab was administered to patients every 2 weeks at six dose levels: 0.01, 0.1, 0.3, 1.5, 3 and 10 mg/kg. Partial responses occurred in three dose-escalation patients: two with cutaneous melanoma and one with hepatocellular carcinoma. Prior anti-PD-1, anti-PD-L1 or anti-CTLA-4 therapy was permitted, and checkpoint inhibitors had been received by less than 45% of dose-escalation patients. The purpose of peripheral TCRbeta sequencing was to test whether ivuxolimab changed TCR sequence diversity and led to clonal T-cell expansion. The paper covers the monotherapy dose-escalation part of the phase I ivuxolimab trial, which included N of about 56 patients.

With regard to this clone: Its antigen specificity is not known. No per-base quality is available; no much larger clone lies one base away.

To sequence the TCRbeta CDR3 region, genomic DNA was isolated from the sorted cells. The immunoSEQ Assay was used for sequencing of TCRbeta CDR3 regions. TCRdb stores this immuneACCESS table with in-frame sequences only. Part of the clones is absent; in the studies checked, under half of the shortfall reflects unresolved V genes, and no reason is known for the rest. The sample yields about 60,000 clones; approximately 89% were counted once. Clones ranked in the top ten supply approximately 0.99% of the sample. Patients with autoimmune disease history or receiving systemic immunosuppression were excluded from the trial. Peripheral blood for TCR sequencing was collected from all dose cohorts at baseline, on cycle 4 day 1, and on cycle 7 day 1. The samples were taken from a phase I, first-in-human, multicenter, open-label dose-escalation trial of ivuxolimab. Adults with locally advanced or metastatic head and neck squamous cell, hepatocellular, melanoma or renal cell carcinoma were enrolled in the trial. Before TCR sequencing, CD4+ and CD8+ T cells were separately sorted from peripheral blood.

Beyond this particular receptor, the publication reports: Clonal expansion of both CD4+ and CD8+ blood T cells was observed from baseline to week 6 at doses 0.1 to 3.0 mg/kg. Partial responders in the 0.1-3.0 mg/kg groups had among the lowest normalized peripheral clonal expansion, especially among CD8+ T cells. Low levels of normalized T-cell clonal expansion were also seen in some patients who did not respond. Antigen specificity was not determined for the clonally expanded peripheral T cells. After ivuxolimab, more expanded clones were found on average in CD8+ T cells than in CD4+ T cells.

The sample was CD4+ or CD8+ T cells sorted from blood, taken in a trial of the OX40 agonist ivuxolimab. The source of this sequence is an adult with an advanced solid tumor such as melanoma, head and neck, liver or kidney cancer.

The CDR3 corresponds to CASSLWGRGKQPQHF. At the DNA level, the sequence is TGTGCCAGCAGTTTATGGGGCAGGGGAAAACAGCCCCAGCATTTT. Recombination joined TRBV28 with TRBJ1-5, and TRBD1 may be the D gene, going by 6 matching bases. The trim is 0 bases for V and 7 bases for J, with a gap of 13 bases between the germline ends. The CDR3 runs 15 amino acids, cysteine and phenylalanine included. Only the CDR3 DNA is retained, 45 bases long and in frame from the first base. The germline V gene provides CDR1 MDHEN and CDR2 SYDVKM. This CDR3, with the reference TRBV28 and TRBJ1-5 proteins standing in past its ends, gives the full variable domain DVKVTQSSRYLVKRTGEKVFLECVQDMDHENMFWYRQDPGLGLRLIYFSYDVKMKEKGDIPEGYSVSREKKERFSLILESASTNQTSMYLCASSLWGRGKQPQHFGDGTRLSIL.